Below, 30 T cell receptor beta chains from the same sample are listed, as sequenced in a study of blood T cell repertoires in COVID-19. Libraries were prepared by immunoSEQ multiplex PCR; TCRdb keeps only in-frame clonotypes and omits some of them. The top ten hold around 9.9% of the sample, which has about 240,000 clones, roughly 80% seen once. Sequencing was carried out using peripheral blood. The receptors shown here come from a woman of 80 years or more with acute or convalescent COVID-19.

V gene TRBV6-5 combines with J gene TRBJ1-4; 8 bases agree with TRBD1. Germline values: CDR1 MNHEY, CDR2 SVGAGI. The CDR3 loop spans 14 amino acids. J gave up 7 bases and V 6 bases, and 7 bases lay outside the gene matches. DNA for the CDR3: TGTGCCAGCAGGCAACAGGGGGTTTCTGAAAAACTGTTTTTT. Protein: CASRQQGVSEKLFF.

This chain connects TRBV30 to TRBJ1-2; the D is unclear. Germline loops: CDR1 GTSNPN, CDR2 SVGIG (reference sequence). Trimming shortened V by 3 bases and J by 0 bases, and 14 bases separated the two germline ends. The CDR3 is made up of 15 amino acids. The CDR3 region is CAWRERRFPNYGYTF. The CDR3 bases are TGTGCCTGGAGGGAGCGGCGTTTCCCTAACTATGGCTACACCTTC.

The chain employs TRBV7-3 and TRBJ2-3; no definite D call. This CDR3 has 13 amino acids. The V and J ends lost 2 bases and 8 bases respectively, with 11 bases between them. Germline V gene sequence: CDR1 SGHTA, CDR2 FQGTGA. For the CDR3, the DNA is TGTGCCAGCAGCTTAGATGGCGCGGCTACGCAGTATTTT. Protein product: CASSLDGAATQYF. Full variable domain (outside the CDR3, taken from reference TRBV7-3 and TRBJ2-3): GAGVSQTPSNKVTEKGKYVELRCDPISGHTALYWYRQSLGQGPEFLIYFQGTGAADDSGLPNDRFFAVRPEGSVSTLKIQRTERGDSAVYLCASSLDGAATQYFGPGTRLTVL.

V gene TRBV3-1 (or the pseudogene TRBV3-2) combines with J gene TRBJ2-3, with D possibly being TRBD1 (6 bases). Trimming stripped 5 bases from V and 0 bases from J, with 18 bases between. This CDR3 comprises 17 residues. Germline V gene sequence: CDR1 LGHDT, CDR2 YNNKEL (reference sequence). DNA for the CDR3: TGTGCCAGCAGCAAACTTCGGACAGCTACTAGCACAGATACGCAGTATTTT. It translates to CASSKLRTATSTDTQYF.

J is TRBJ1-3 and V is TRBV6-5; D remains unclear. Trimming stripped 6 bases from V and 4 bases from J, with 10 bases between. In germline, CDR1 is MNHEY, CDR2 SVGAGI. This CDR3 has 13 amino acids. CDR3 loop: CASSRTEGNTIYF. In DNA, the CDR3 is TGTGCCAGCAGCCGGACTGAGGGAAACACCATATATTTT.

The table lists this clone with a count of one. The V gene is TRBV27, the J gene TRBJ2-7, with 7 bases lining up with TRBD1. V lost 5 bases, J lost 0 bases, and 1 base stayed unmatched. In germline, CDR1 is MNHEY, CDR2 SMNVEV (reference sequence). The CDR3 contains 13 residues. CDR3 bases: TGTGCCAGCAGTGGGACAGCCTCCTACGAGCAGTACTTC. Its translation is CASSGTASYEQYF.

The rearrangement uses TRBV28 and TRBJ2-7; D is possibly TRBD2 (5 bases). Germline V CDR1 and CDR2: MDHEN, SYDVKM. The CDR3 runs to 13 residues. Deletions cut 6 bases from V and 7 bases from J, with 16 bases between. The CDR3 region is CASSFRLSGEQYF. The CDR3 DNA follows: TGTGCCAGCAGCTTTCGGTTATCGGGGGAGCAGTACTTC.

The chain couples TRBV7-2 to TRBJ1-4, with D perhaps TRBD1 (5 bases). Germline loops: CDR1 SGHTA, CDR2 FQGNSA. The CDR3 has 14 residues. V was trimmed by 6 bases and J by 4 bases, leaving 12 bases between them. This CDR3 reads CASSSGYYNEKLFF. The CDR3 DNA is TGTGCCAGCAGTTCAGGGTACTATAATGAAAAACTGTTTTTT.

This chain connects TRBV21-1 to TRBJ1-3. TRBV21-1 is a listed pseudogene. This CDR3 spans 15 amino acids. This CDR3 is CASSKGGLVGNTIYF. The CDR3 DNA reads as TGTGCCAGCAGCAAGGGCGGGTTGGTTGGAAACACCATATATTTT.

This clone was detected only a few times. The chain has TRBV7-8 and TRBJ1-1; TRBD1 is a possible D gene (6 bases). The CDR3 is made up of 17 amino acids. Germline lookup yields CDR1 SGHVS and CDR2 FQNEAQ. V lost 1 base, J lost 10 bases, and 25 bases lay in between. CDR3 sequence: CASSLVRGVGRARGAFF. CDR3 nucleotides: TGTGCCAGCAGCTTAGTACGGGGTGTTGGGAGGGCCAGGGGAGCTTTCTTT. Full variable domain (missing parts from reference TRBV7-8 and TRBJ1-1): GAGVSQSPRYKVAKRGQDVALRCDPISGHVSLFWYQQALGQGPEFLTYFQNEAQLDKSGLPSDRFFAERPEGSVSTLKIQRTQQEDSAVYLCASSLVRGVGRARGAFFGQGTRLTVV.

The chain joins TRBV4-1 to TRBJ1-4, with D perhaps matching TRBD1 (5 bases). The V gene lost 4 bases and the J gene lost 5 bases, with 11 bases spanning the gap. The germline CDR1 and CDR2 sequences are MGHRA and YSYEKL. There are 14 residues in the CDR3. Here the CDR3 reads CASSRRKGNEKLFF. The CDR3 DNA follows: TGCGCCAGCAGCCGAAGAAAGGGGAATGAAAAACTGTTTTTT.

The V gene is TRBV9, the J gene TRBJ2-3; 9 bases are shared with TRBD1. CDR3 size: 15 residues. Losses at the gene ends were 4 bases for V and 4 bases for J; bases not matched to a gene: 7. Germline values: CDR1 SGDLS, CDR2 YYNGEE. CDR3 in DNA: TGTGCCAGCAGCCCCGGGACAGGGTGGGCAGATACGCAGTATTTT. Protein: CASSPGTGWADTQYF.

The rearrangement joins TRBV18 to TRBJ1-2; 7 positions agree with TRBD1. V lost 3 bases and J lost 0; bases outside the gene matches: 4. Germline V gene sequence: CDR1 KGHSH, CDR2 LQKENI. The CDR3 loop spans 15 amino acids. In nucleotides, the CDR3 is TGTGCCAGCTCACCGACAGGGCCCCCTAACTATGGCTACACCTTC. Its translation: CASSPTGPPNYGYTF. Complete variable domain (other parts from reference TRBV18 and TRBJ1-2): NAGVMQNPRHLVRRRGQEARLRCSPMKGHSHVYWYRQLPEEGLKFMVYLQKENIIDESGMPKERFSAEFPKEGPSILRIQQVVRGDSAAYFCASSPTGPPNYGYTFGSGTRLTVV.

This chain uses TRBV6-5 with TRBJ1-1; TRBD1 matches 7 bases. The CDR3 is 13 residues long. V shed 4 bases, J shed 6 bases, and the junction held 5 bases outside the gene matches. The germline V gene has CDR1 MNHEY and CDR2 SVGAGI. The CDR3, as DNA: TGTGCCAGCAGTTTACCGGGACAGCCTGAAGCTTTCTTT. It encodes CASSLPGQPEAFF.

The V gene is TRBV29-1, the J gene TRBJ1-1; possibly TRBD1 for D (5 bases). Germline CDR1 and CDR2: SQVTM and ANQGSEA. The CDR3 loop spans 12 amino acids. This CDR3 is CAGGTGNTEAFF. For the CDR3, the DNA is TGCGCGGGGGGAACAGGGAACACTGAAGCTTTCTTT. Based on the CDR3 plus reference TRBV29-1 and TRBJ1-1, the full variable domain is SAVISQKPSRDICQRGTSLTIQCQVDSQVTMMFWYRQQPGQSLTLIATANQGSEATYESGFVIDKFPISRPNLTFSTLTVSNMSPEDSSIYLCAGGTGNTEAFFGQGTRLTVV.

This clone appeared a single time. The CDR3 protein is CSVEGRTEAFF. Here the CDR3 DNA reads TGCAGCGTTGAGGGGAGGACTGAAGCTTTCTTT. The rearrangement links TRBV29-1 to TRBJ1-1; D is unresolved. This CDR3 is 11 amino acids long. V was shortened by 3 bases and J by 5 bases, with 7 bases between the two germline ends. Germline V gene sequence: CDR1 SQVTM, CDR2 ANQGSEA.

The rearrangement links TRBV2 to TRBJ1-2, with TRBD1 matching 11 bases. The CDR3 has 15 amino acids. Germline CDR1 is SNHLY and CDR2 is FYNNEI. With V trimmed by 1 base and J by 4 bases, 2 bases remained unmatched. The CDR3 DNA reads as TGTGCCAGCAGTGAAGGGACAGGGGGCGCCTATGGCTACACCTTC. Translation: CASSEGTGGAYGYTF.

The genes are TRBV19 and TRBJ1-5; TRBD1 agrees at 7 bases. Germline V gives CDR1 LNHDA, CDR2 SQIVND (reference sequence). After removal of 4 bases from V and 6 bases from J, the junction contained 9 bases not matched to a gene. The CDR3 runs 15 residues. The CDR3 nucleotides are TGTGCCAGTAGTACAAACAGGGGATCCGGTCAGCCCCAGCATTTT. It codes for CASSTNRGSGQPQHF.

The CDR3: CAISESGKGAREQFF. The CDR3 DNA sequence: TGTGCCATCAGTGAGTCCGGGAAGGGGGCGAGGGAGCAGTTCTTC. This chain uses TRBV10-3 with TRBJ2-1; 7 bases are a match to TRBD1. J was trimmed by 10 bases and V by 0 bases; bases with no gene match: 9. The CDR3 loop spans 15 amino acids. Germline V CDR1 and CDR2: ENHRY, SYGVKD.

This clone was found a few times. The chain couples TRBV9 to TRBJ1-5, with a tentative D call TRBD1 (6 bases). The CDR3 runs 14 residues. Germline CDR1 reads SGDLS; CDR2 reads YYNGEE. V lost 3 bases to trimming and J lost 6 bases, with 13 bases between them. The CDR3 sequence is CASSATGIGQPQHF. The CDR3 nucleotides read TGTGCCAGCAGCGCTACAGGGATCGGTCAGCCCCAGCATTTT.

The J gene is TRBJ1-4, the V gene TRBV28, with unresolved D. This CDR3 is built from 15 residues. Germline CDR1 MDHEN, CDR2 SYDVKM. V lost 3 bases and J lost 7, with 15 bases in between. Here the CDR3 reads CASSFSRRLGEKLFF. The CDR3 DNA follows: TGTGCCAGCAGTTTTTCCCGGAGGTTGGGTGAAAAACTGTTTTTT.

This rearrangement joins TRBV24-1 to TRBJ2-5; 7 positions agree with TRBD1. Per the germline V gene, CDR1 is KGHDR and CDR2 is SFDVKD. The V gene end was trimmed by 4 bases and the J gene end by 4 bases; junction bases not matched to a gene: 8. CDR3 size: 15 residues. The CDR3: CATSDVQGVGETQYF. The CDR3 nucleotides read TGTGCCACCAGTGACGTCCAGGGGGTTGGAGAGACCCAGTACTTC.

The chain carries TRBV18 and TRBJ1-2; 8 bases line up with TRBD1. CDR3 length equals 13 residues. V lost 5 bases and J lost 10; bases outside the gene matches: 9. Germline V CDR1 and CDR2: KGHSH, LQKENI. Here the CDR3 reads CASSTGQASDYTF. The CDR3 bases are TGTGCCAGCTCAACGGGACAGGCGAGTGACTACACCTTC.

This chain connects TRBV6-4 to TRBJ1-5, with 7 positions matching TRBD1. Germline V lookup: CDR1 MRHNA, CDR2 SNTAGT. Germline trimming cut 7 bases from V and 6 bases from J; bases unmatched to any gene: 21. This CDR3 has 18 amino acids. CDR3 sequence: CASTPTGWVTLRSQPQHF. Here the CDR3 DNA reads TGTGCCAGCACCCCGACAGGGTGGGTTACCCTAAGAAGTCAGCCCCAGCATTTT.

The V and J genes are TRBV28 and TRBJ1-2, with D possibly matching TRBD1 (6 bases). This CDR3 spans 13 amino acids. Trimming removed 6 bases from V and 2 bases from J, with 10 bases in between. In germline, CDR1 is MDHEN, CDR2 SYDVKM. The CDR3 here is CASRLRGNYGYTF. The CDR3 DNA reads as TGTGCCAGCAGGCTAAGGGGGAACTATGGCTACACCTTC.

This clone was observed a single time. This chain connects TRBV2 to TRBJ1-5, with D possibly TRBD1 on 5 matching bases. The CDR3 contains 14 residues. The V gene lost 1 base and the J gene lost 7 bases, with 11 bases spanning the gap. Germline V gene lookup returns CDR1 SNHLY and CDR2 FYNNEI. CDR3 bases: TGTGCCAGCAGTGAAGGGGCAGGGCGACAGCCCCAGCATTTT. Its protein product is CASSEGAGRQPQHF.

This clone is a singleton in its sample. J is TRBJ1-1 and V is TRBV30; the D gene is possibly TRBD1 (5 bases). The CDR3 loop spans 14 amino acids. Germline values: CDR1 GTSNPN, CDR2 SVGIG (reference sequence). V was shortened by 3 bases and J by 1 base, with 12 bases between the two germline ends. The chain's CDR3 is CAWREGLQNTEAFF. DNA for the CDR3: TGTGCCTGGAGGGAGGGGCTACAGAACACTGAAGCTTTCTTT.

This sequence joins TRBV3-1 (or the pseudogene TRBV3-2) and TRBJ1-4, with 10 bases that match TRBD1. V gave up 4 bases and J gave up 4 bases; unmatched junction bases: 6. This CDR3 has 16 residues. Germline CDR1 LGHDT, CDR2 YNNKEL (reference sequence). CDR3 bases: TGTGCCAGCAGCCTAGGGACAGGGGCTTATAATGAAAAACTGTTTTTT. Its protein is CASSLGTGAYNEKLFF.

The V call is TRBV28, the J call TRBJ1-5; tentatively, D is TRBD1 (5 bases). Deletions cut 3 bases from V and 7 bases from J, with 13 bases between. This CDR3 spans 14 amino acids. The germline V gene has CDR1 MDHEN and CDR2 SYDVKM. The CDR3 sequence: CASSFVDSSQPQHF. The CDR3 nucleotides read TGTGCCAGCAGTTTTGTAGACAGTTCCCAGCCCCAGCATTTT.

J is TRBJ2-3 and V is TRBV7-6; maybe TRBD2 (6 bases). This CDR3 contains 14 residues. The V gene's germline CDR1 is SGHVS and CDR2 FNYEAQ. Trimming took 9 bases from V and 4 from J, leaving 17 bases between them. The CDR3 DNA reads TGTGCCAGTGGGGACTCTTTTAGCGCAGATACGCAGTATTTT. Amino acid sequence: CASGDSFSADTQYF.